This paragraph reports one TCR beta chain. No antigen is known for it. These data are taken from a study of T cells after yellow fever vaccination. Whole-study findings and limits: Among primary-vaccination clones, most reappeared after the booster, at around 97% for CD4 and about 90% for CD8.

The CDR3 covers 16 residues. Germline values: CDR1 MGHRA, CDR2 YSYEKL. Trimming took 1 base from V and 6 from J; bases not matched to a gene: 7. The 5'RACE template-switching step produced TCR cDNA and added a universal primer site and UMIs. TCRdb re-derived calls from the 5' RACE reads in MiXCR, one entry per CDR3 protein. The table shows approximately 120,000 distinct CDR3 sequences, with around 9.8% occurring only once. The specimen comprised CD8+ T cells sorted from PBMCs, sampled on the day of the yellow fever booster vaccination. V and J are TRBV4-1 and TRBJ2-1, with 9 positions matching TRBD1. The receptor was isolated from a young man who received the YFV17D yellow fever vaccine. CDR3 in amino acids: CASSQGGQGRINEQFF. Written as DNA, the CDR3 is TGCGCCAGCAGCCAAGGGGGACAGGGCAGGATCAATGAGCAGTTCTTC.